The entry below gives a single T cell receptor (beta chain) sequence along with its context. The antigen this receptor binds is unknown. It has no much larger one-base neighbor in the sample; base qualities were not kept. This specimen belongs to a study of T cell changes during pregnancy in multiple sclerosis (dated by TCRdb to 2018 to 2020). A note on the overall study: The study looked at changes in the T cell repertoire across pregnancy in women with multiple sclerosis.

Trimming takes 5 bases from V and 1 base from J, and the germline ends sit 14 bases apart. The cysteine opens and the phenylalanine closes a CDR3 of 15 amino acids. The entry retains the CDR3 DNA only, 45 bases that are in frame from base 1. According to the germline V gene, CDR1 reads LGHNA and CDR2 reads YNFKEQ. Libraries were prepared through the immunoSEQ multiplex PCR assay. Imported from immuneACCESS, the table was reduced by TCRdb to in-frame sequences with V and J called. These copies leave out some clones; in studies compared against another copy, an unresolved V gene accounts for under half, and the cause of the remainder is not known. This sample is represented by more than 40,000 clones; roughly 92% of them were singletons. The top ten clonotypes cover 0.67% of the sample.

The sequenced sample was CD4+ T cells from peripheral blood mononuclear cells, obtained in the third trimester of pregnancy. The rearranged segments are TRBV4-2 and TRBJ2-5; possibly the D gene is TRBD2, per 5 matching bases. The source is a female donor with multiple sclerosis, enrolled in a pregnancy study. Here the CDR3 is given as CASSKSWAGQETQYF. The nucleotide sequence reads TGTGCCAGCAGCAAAAGTTGGGCGGGCCAAGAGACCCAGTACTTC.